The 9 T cell receptor beta chains given below trace back to one sample, sequenced in a study of cytomegalovirus exposure and HLA in healthy donors. In the PCR, 60 Vbeta and 13 Jbeta primers were used. The data were produced by immunoSEQ multiplex PCR, yet TCRdb's version contains in-frame clones alone and is incomplete. The repertoire consists of about 190,000 clones, with roughly 81% occurring once and the leading ten covering around 3.2%. Input material: PBMCs. These receptors were collected from a woman between 25 and 40 years old in good health and CMV-seropositive.

The V and J genes are TRBV4-2 and TRBJ1-5; 7 bases agree with TRBD1. Germline CDR1 LGHNA, CDR2 YNFKEQ. The CDR3 covers 16 residues. The junction had 5 bases not matched to a gene; V was cut back by 0 bases and J by 3 bases. CDR3 region: CASSQDGTATNQPQHF. The CDR3, as DNA: TGTGCCAGCAGCCAAGACGGGACAGCAACCAATCAGCCCCAGCATTTT.

The rearrangement links TRBV10-3 to TRBJ2-7, with a weak D call TRBD2 (5 bases). The germline CDR1 and CDR2 sequences are ENHRY and SYGVKD. The CDR3 consists of 15 residues. The V and J ends lost 0 bases and 3 bases respectively, with 12 bases between them. For the CDR3, the DNA is TGTGCCATCAGTGAGTCGACGCCGGGGTACTACGAGCAGTACTTC. This translates into CAISESTPGYYEQYF.

This clone was counted only a few times. The CDR3 is CASSQGTDYGYTF. The CDR3 DNA follows: TGTGCCAGCAGCCAAGGGACAGACTATGGCTACACCTTC. V usage is TRBV7-2 and J usage is TRBJ1-2; 7 nucleotides align to TRBD1. J gave up 3 bases and V 5 bases, and 3 bases lay outside the gene matches. The CDR3 contains 13 residues. The germline CDR1 and CDR2 sequences are SGHTA and FQGNSA.

This clone turned up a few times. The genes are TRBV14 and TRBJ2-7; 7 positions agree with TRBD2. The ends lost 2 bases at V and 6 bases at J; junction bases unmatched: 10. Germline CDR1 SGHDN, CDR2 FVKESK. This CDR3 region has 15 residues. In nucleotides, the CDR3 is TGTGCCAGCAGCCAATACTCGGGAGGTTCTATCGAGCAGTACTTC. It yields the protein CASSQYSGGSIEQYF.

The genes are TRBV7-2 and TRBJ1-5; D may be TRBD1 (6 bases). This CDR3 is built from 16 residues. Trimming left V 2 bases short and J 5 bases short, with 16 bases between. Looked up from germline, CDR1 is SGHTA and CDR2 is FQGNSA. The CDR3 sequence is CASSLKTHREHQPQHF. The CDR3, as DNA: TGTGCCAGCAGCTTAAAAACTCACAGGGAACATCAGCCCCAGCATTTT.

The V call is TRBV6-1, the J call TRBJ2-2, with D possibly being TRBD2 (5 bases). Between the trimmed V and J ends, which lost 0 bases and 5 bases, there was a span of 13 bases. This CDR3 comprises 16 residues. CDR1 and CDR2 from the germline V gene are MNHNS and SASEGT. The CDR3 protein is CASSEALGVWTGELFF. The CDR3, as DNA: TGTGCCAGCAGTGAAGCGCTCGGGGTATGGACCGGGGAGCTGTTTTTT.

A word on this clone: Other DNA sequences in the same sample also yield this CDR3. The chain couples TRBV18 to TRBJ2-5; D is uncertain. CDR3 length: 13 amino acids. Germline-derived CDR1 and CDR2 are KGHSH and LQKENI. V was cut by 2 bases and J by 2 bases, with 6 bases left in between. Here the CDR3 reads CASSPGQQETQYF. The CDR3 nucleotides are TGTGCCAGCTCACCAGGGCAGCAAGAGACCCAGTACTTC.

V and J are TRBV27 and TRBJ1-5; D call uncertain. There are 14 residues in the CDR3. V lost 5 bases and J lost 1, with 9 bases in between. Germline assignment: CDR1 MNHEY and CDR2 SMNVEV (reference sequence). The CDR3: CASSQQMSNQPQHF. The CDR3 DNA reads TGTGCCAGCAGTCAACAGATGAGCAATCAGCCCCAGCATTTT.

The chain combines TRBV4-1 with TRBJ2-1, with D tentatively TRBD2 (5 bases). There are 14 residues in the CDR3. Germline CDR1 MGHRA, CDR2 YSYEKL. The ends were cut back, 1 base at V and 9 bases at J, with 13 bases in the middle. CDR3 DNA sequence: TGCGCCAGCAGCCAAGGTCGGGGAAAGGCTGAGCAGTTCTTC. It is translated as CASSQGRGKAEQFF.